This paragraph covers one TCR beta chain sequence. The antigen is undetermined. The sample belongs to a study of shared clonotypes between healthy human individuals. The overall study: CD4 naive cells filled three plates per donor, CD4 memory three, CD8 naive two and CD8 memory one. Whole-study findings and limits: Represented diversity (both genetic and exposure-history) was limited by the small number of donors. How much donors shared clonotypes was expected to be affected by sequencing depth.

Per the original methods: Filtering differed for immunoSEQ, which gave only junction sequences without quality scores. The protocol was immunoSEQ multiplex PCR, while the TCRdb copy is restricted to in-frame clones and leaves out a portion. D and trimming were read from the DNA, whereas the V and J calls and clone size are those reported in that table. This sample has some 1 million clones, with roughly 80% found just once. The germline gives CDR1 SGHRS, CDR2 YFSETQ. Trimming took off 4 bases at V and 1 base at J, with 11 bases between the two ends. The CDR3 covers 15 residues. This receptor was identified in a man in his late teens or twenties in good health. Material for sequencing was memory CD4+ T cells sorted from blood. Stated subset: CD45RA-negative fraction. J is TRBJ2-2 and V is TRBV5-1; perhaps TRBD1 as D (5 bases). The CDR3 DNA reads TGCGCCAGCAGCCCGGAAGACAGGAACACCGGGGAGCTGTTTTTT. It is translated as CASSPEDRNTGELFF. Combining the CDR3 with reference TRBV5-1 and TRBJ2-2 gives the whole variable domain KAGVTQTPRYLIKTRGQQVTLSCSPISGHRSVSWYQQTPGQGLQFLFEYFSETQRNKGNFPGRFSGRQFSNSRSEMNVSTLELGDSALYLCASSPEDRNTGELFFGEGSRLTVL.